Shown below are 5 T cell receptor beta chains from a single sample sequenced in a study of T cell responses to AZD1222 COVID-19 vaccine. Generated by immunoSEQ multiplex PCR, the TCRdb table keeps only in-frame clones and is missing some. The data show around 170,000 clones, approximately 90% seen once. This specimen was peripheral blood, taken on day 0 of AZD1222 vaccination. The receptors come from an adult in good health.

The chain carries TRBV28 and TRBJ1-5, with D possibly matching TRBD1 (5 bases). The CDR3 is 15 amino acids. Per the germline V gene, CDR1 is MDHEN and CDR2 is SYDVKM. V lost 0 bases to trimming and J lost 1 base, with 7 bases between them. The CDR3 sequence is CASSLWGGSNQPQHF. CDR3 coding DNA: TGTGCCAGCAGTTTATGGGGGGGAAGCAATCAGCCCCAGCATTTT.

The chain has TRBV7-9 and TRBJ2-1; 8 bases map to TRBD1. Trimming removed 3 bases from V and 8 bases from J; junction bases left unmatched: 6. There are 14 residues in the CDR3. Germline V gene lookup returns CDR1 SEHNR and CDR2 FQNEAQ (reference sequence). In DNA, the CDR3 is TGTGCCAGCAGCTTGAAGGACAGGGTCTATGAGCAGTTCTTC. Amino acid sequence: CASSLKDRVYEQFF.

The gene calls are TRBV25-1 and TRBJ1-5, with D possibly TRBD1 on 5 matching bases. CDR1 and CDR2 from the germline V gene are MGHDK and SYGVNS. V was trimmed by 3 bases and J by 4 bases, leaving 13 bases between them. This CDR3 contains 15 residues. DNA for the CDR3: TGTGCCAGCAGTGACAGGGTGGGGGAGAATCAGCCCCAGCATTTT. It codes for CASSDRVGENQPQHF.

The chain couples TRBV5-4 to TRBJ2-7; 7 bases align to TRBD2. The germline V gene has CDR1 SGHNT and CDR2 YYREEE (reference sequence). Germline trimming cut 1 base from V and 5 bases from J; bases unmatched to any gene: 9. This CDR3 is built from 15 residues. The CDR3 spells CASSLFGLDPHEQYF. CDR3 bases: TGTGCCAGCAGCTTGTTTGGACTAGATCCCCACGAGCAGTACTTC. Using reference TRBV5-4 and TRBJ2-7 for the parts outside the CDR3, the full variable domain is ETGVTQSPTHLIKTRGQQVTLRCSSQSGHNTVSWYQQALGQGPQFIFQYYREEENGRGNFPPRFSGLQFPNYSSELNVNALELDDSALYLCASSLFGLDPHEQYFGPGTRLTVT.

The chain joins TRBV25-1 to TRBJ1-5; unclear D gene. The CDR3 is made up of 12 amino acids. Germline CDR1 reads MGHDK; CDR2 reads SYGVNS. V was pared by 5 bases and J by 3 bases, with 5 bases between. CDR3 nucleotide sequence: TGTGCCAGCAGTATAGACAATCAGCCCCAGCATTTT. It is translated as CASSIDNQPQHF. The full variable domain, its missing parts supplied by reference TRBV25-1 and TRBJ1-5, is EADIYQTPRYLVIGTGKKITLECSQTMGHDKMYWYQQDPGMELHLIHYSYGVNSTEKGDLSSESTVSRIRTEHFPLTLESARPSHTSQYLCASSIDNQPQHFGDGTRLSIL.